This paragraph covers one TCR beta chain sequence. Its antigen is still unknown. Per germline, CDR1 MNHNY and CDR2 SVGAGI (reference sequence). CDR3 length: 17 residues. The V segment lost 4 bases and the J segment 0 bases; nucleotides outside the gene matches: 11. The source of the sample is a study of post-analysis software for immune sequencing data. Study-level information: Progressive-relapsing, secondary progressive and relapsing-remitting multiple sclerosis were among the disease courses included.

The TCR beta cDNA libraries carried unique molecular identifiers. cDNA molecules numbering 450,000 to 650,000 came from around 1 to 10 million T cells. MiXCR was run by TCRdb on the PCR reads, yielding one entry per CDR3 protein. The repertoire holds approximately 770,000 distinct CDR3 sequences, with about 45% as singletons. General study results and limits: Significantly lower normalized Chao1 diversity was seen in multiple sclerosis patients than in controls. Four to six TRBV segments appeared more often in patients than in controls, and TRBV5-6, TRBV5-1 and TRBV20-1 were among these.

This TCR was recovered from a girl between 10 and 17 years old with multiple sclerosis. The sequencing input was blood. The chain joins TRBV6-6 to TRBJ2-7; 8 nucleotides match TRBD1. The CDR3: CASSLTETGASSYEQYF. CDR3 DNA sequence: TGTGCCAGCAGTTTGACCGAGACAGGGGCCTCCTCCTACGAGCAGTACTTC.